These 4 T cell receptor beta chains originate from one sample sequenced in a study of response to subunit inactivated influenza vaccine. TCRdb called the RT-PCR reads again in MiXCR, with one record for every CDR3 protein. The table shows 800,000 or so distinct CDR3 sequences, with approximately 22% occurring only once. This specimen consisted of PBMCs from blood, obtained roughly 5 days after vaccination. Source of these receptors: a man aged 45-60 years who received an inactivated influenza vaccine.

The table lists this clonotype with a few counts. This rearrangement joins TRBV5-1 to TRBJ2-1; 8 bases are shared with TRBD2. Germline V gene lookup returns CDR1 SGHRS and CDR2 YFSETQ. J was trimmed by 0 bases and V by 5 bases; bases with no gene match: 7. This CDR3 has 16 residues. This CDR3 is CASSLAGGISYNEQFF. CDR3 DNA: TGCGCCAGCAGTCTCGCGGGAGGCATCTCCTACAATGAGCAGTTCTTC.

The rearrangement uses TRBV2 and TRBJ2-7, with D possibly being TRBD1 or TRBD2 (5 bases each). V was pared by 4 bases and J by 7 bases, with 23 bases between. This CDR3 spans 16 amino acids. Germline CDR1 and CDR2: SNHLY and FYNNEI. CDR3 in amino acids: CASSGGRGSGPLEQYF. In nucleotides, the CDR3 is TGTGCCAGCAGTGGGGGCCGGGGCAGTGGGCCTTTGGAGCAGTACTTC.

A few counts support this clonotype. The V and J genes are TRBV11-2 and TRBJ1-4; the D gene is possibly TRBD1 (6 bases). Looked up from germline, CDR1 is SGHAT and CDR2 is FQNNGV. The CDR3 totals 15 residues. The V end lost 1 base, the J end lost 5 bases, and 11 bases lay between the germline ends. This chain's CDR3 is CASSLGWQGNEKLFF. The CDR3, as DNA: TGTGCCAGCAGCTTAGGTTGGCAGGGGAATGAAAAACTGTTTTTT.

This clonotype was seen more than once but under ten times. The chain has TRBV7-2 and TRBJ2-7; D is unclear. Germline CDR1 and CDR2: SGHTA and FQGNSA. The CDR3 covers 14 residues. V shed 0 bases and J shed 6 bases, with 12 bases lying between them. The CDR3 DNA follows: TGTGCCAGCAGCTTAGCGGTCTCAGCTTCCGAGCAGTACTTC. Its translation is CASSLAVSASEQYF.